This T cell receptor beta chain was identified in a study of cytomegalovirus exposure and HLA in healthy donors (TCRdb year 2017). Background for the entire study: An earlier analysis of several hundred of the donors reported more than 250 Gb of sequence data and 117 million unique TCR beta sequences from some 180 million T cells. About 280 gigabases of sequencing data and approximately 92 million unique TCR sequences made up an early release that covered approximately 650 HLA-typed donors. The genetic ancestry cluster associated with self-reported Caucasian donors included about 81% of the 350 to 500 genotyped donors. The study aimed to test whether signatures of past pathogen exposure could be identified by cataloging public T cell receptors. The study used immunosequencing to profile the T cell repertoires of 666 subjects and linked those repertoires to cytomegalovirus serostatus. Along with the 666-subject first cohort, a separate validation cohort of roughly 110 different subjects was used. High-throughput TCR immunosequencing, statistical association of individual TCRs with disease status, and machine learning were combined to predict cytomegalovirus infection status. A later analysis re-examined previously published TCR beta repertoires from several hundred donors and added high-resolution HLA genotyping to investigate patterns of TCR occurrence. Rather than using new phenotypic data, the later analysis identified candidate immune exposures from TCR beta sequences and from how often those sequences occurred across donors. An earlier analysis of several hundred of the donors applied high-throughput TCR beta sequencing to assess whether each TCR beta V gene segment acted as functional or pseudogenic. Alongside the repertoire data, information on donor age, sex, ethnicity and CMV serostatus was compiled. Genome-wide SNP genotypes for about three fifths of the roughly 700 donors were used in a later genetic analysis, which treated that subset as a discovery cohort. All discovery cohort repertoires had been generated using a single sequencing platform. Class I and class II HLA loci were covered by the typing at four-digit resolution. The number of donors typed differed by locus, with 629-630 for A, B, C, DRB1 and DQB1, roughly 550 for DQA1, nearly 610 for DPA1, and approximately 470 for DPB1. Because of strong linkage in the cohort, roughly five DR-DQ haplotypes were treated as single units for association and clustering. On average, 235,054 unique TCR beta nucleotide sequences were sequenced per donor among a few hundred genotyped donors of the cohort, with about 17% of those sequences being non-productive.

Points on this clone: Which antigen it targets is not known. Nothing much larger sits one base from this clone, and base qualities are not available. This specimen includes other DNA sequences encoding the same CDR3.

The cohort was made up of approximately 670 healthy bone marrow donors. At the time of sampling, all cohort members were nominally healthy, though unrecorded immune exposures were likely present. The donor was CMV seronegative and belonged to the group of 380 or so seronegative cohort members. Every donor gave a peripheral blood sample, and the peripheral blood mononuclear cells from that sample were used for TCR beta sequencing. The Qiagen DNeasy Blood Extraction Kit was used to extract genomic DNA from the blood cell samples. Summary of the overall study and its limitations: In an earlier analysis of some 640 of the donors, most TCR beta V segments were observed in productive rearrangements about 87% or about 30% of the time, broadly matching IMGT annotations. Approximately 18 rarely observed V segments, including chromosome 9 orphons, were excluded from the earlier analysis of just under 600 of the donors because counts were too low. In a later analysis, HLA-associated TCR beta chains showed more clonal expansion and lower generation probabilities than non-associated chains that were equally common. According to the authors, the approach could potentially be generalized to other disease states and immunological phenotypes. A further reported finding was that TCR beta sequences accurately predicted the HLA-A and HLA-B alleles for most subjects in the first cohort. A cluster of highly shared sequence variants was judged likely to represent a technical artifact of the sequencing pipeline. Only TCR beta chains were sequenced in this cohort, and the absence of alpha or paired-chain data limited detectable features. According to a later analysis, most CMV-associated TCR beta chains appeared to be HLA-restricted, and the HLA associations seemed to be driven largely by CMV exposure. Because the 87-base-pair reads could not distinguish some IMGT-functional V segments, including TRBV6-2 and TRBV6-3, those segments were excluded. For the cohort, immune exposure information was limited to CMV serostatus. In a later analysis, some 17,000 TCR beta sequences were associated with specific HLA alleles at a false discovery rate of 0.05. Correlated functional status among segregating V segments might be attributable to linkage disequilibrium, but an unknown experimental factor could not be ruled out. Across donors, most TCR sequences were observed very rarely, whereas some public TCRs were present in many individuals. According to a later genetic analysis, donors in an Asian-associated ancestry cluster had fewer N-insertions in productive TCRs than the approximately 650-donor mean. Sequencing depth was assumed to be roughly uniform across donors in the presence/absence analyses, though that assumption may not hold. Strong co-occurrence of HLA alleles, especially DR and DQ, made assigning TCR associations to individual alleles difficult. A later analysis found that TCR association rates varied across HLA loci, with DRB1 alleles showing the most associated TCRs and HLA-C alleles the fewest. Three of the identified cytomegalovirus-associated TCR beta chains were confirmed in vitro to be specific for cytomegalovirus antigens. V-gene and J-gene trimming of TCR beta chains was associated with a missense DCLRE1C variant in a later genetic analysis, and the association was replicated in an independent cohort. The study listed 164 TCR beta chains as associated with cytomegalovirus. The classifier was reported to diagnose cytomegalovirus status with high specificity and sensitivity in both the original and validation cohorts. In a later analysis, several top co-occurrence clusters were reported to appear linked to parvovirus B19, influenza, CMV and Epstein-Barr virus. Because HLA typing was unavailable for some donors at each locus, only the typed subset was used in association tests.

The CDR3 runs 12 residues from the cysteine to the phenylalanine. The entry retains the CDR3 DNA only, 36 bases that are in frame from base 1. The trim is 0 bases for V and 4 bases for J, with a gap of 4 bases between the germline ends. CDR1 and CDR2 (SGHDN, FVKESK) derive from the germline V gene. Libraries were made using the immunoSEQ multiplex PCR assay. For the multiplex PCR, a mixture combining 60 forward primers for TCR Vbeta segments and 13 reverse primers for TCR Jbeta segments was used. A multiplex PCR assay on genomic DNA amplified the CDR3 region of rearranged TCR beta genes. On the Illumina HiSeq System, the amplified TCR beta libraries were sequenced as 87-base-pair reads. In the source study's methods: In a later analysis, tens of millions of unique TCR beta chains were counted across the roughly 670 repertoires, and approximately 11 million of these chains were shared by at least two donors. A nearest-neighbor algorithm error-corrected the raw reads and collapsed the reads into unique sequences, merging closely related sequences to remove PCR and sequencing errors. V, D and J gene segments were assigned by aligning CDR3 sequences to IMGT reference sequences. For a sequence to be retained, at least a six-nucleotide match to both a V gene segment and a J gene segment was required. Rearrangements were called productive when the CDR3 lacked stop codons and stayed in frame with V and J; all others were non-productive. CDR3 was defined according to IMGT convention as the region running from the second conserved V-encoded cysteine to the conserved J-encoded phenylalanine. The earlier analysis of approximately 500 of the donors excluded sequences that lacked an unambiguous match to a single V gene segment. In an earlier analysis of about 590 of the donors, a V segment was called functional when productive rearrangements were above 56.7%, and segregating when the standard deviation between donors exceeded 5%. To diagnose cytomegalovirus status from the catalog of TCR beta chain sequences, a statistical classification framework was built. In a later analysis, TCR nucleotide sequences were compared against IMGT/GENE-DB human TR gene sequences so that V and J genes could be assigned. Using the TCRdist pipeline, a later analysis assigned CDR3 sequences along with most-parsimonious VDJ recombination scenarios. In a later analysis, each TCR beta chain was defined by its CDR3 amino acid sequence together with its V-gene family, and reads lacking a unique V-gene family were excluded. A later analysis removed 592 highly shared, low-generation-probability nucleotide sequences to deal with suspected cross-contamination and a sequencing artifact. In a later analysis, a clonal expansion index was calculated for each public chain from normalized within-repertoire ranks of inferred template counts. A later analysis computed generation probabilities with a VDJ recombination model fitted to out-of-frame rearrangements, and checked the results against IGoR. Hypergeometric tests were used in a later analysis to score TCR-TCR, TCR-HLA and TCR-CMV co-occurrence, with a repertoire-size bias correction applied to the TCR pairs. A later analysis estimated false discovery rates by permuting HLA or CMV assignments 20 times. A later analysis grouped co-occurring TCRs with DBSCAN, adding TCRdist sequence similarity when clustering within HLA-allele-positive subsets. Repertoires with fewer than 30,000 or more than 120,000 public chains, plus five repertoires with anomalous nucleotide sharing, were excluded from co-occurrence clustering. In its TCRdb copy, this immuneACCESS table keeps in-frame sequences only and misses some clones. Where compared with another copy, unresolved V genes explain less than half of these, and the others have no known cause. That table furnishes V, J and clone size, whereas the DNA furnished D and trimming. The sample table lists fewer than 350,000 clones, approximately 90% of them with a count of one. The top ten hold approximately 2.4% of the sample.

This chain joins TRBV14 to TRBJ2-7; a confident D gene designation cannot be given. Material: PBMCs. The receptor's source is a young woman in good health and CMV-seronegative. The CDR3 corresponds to CASSQDSYEQYF. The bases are TGTGCCAGCAGCCAAGATTCATACGAGCAGTACTTC.